Listed here is a single T cell receptor (beta chain). Its antigen is currently unknown. These data belong to a study of cytomegalovirus exposure and HLA in healthy donors. The PCR ran on 60 Vbeta and 13 Jbeta primers. Here immunoSEQ multiplex PCR was the method, and the copy in TCRdb shows in-frame clones only, minus some. The data hold more than 60,000 clones, with roughly 84% observed a single time. Trimming removed 6 bases from V and 5 bases from J; junction bases left unmatched: 4. The CDR3 extends over 14 amino acids. Per the germline V gene, CDR1 is MNHEY and CDR2 is SVGAGI. Study-wide findings and caveats: In a later analysis, across HLA loci, associated TCR counts were highest for DRB1, lowest for HLA-C.

Sequenced input: PBMCs. This receptor was obtained from a man between 65 and 85 years old in good health and CMV-seropositive. This rearrangement joins TRBV6-5 to TRBJ1-5; 10 nucleotides align to TRBD1. DNA of the CDR3: TGTGCCAGCAGCCGTGGACAGGGGGATCAGCCCCAGCATTTT. This translates into CASSRGQGDQPQHF.